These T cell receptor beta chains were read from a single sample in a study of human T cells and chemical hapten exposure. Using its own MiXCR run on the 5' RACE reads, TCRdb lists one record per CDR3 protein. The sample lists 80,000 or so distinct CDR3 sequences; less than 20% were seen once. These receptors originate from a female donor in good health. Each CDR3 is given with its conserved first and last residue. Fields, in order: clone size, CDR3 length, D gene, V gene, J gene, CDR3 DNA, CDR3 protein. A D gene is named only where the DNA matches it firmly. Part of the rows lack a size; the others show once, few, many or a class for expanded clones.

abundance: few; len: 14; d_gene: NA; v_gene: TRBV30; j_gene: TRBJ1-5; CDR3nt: TGTGCCTGGAGTGTAGATGGCAGGGCGAGACCCCAGCATTTT; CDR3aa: CAWSVDGRARPQHF
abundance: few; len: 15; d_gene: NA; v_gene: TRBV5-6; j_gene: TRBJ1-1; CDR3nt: TGTGCCAGCAGCTTGCCGGATAAAGGGAACACTGAAGCTTTCTTT; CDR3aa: CASSLPDKGNTEAFF
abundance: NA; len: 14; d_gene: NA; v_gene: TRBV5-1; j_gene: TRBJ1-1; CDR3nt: TGCGCCAGCAGCTTGGACGCAGGGGTCACTGAAGCTTTCTTT; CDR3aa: CASSLDAGVTEAFF
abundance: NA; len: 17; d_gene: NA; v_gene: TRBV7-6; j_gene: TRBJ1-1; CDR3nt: TGTGCCAGCAGCCAAACCTATTCAACAGGGAGGGGTACTGAAGCTTTCTTT; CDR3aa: CASSQTYSTGRGTEAFF
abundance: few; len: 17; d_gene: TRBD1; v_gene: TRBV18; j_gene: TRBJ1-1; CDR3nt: TGTGCCAGCTCACCGGACAGGGGTGTGGGAATGAACACTGAAGCTTTCTTT; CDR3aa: CASSPDRGVGMNTEAFF
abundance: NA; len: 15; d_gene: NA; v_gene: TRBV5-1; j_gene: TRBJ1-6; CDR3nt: TGCGCCAGCAGCTTGGCCGAGGGGACAAGCTCACCCCTCCACTTT; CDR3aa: CASSLAEGTSSPLHF
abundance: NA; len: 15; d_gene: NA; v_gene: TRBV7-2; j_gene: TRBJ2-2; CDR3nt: TGTGCCAGCAGCTTTCAGGGGACGAACACCGGGGAGCTGTTTTTT; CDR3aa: CASSFQGTNTGELFF
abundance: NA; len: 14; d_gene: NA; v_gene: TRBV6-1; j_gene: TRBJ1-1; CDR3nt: TGTGCCAGCAGTGAATGGGGTGCCCGGGGTGAAGCTTTCTTT; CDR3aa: CASSEWGARGEAFF
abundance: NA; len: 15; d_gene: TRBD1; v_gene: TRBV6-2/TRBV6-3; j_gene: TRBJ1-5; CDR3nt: TGTGCCAGCAGGCCTACGGGACAGGGGAATCAGCCCCAGCATTTT; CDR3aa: CASRPTGQGNQPQHF
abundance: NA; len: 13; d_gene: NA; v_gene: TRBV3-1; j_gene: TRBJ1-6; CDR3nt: TGTGCCAGCAGCCAAATGCAGGGCTCACCCCTCCACTTT; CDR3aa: CASSQMQGSPLHF
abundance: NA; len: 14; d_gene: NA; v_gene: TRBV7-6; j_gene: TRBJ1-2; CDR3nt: TGTGCCAGCAGCTTGGGAGGGGGGGACTATGGCTACACCTTC; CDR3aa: CASSLGGGDYGYTF
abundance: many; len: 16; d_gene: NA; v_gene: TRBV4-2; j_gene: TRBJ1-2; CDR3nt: TGTGCCAGCAGCCTTATAGGACTTCAGGGAGGAGATGGCTACACCTTC; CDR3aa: CASSLIGLQGGDGYTF
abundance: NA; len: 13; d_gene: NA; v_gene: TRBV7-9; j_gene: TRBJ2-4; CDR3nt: TGTGCCAGCAGCTTAGGGACCTCAAACATTCAGTACTTC; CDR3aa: CASSLGTSNIQYF
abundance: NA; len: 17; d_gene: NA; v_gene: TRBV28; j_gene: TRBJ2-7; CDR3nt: TGTGCCAGCAGCTGCCGCGAAAAACTGGACAGTGTTTTCGAGCAGTACTTC; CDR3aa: CASSCREKLDSVFEQYF
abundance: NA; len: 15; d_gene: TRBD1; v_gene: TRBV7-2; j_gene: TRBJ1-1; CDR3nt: TGTGCCAGCAGCTCACCGGGACAGGTTAACACTGAAGCTTTCTTT; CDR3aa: CASSSPGQVNTEAFF
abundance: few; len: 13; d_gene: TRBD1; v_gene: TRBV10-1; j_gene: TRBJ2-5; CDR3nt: TGCGCCAGCAGCCGCGGACAGGGGGAGACCCAGTACTTC; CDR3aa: CASSRGQGETQYF
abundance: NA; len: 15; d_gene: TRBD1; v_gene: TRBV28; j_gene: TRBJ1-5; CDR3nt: TGTGCCAGCAGGCCGACAGGGGGGCCCAATCAGCCCCAGCATTTT; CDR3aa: CASRPTGGPNQPQHF
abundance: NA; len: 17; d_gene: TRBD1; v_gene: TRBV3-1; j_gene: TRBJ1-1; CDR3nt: TGTGCCAGCAGCCAAGTCCCTGGACAGGGAATGAACACTGAAGCTTTCTTT; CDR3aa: CASSQVPGQGMNTEAFF
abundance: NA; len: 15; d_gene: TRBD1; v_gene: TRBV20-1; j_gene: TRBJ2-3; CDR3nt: TGCAGTGCTAGAAAAGGGACAGGGGCCACAGATACGCAGTATTTT; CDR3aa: CSARKGTGATDTQYF
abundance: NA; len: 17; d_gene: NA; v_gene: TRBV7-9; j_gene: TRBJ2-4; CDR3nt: TGTGCCAGCAGCTTAGTGGTAGGGGCCGGAGCCAAAAACATTCAGTACTTC; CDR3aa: CASSLVVGAGAKNIQYF
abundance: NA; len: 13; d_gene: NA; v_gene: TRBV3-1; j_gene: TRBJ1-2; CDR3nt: TGTGCCAGCAGCCAAGGAAGAAACTATGGCTACACCTTC; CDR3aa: CASSQGRNYGYTF
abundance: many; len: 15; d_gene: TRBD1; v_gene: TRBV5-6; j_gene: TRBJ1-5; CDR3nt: TGTGCCAGCAGCTTGACAGGGGGGTCCTATCAGCCCCAGCATTTT; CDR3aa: CASSLTGGSYQPQHF
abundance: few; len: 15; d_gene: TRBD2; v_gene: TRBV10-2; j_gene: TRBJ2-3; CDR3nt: TGCGCCAGCAGCTTAGCGGGGGGGCCAGGAAATACGCAGTATTTT; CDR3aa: CASSLAGGPGNTQYF
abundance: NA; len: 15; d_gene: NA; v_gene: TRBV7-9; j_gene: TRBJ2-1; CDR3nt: TGTGCCAGCAGCTTAGATAGGGCAGCCTACAATGAGCAGTTCTTC; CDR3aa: CASSLDRAAYNEQFF
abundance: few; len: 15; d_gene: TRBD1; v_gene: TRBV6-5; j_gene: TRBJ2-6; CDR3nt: TGTGCCAGCAGTGACAGGGACTCTGGGGCCAACGTCCTGACTTTC; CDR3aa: CASSDRDSGANVLTF
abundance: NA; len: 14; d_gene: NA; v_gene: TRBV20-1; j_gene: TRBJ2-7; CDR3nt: TGCAGTGCTAGAGATGCTAAGGGCACCTACGAGCAGTACTTC; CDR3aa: CSARDAKGTYEQYF
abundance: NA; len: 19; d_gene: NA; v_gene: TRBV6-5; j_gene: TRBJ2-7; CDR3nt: TGTGCCAGCAGTTACTCCCTAGAAACCCCGACAGACAGCTCCTACGAGCAGTACTTC; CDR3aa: CASSYSLETPTDSSYEQYF
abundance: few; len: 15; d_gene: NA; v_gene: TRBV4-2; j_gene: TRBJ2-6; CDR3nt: TGTGCCAGCAGCCAAGACAGGGGTGGGGCCAACGTCCTGACTTTC; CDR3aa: CASSQDRGGANVLTF
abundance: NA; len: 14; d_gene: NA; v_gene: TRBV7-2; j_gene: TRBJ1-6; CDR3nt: TGTGCCAGCAGCTTAGAAGAGGGTTTGGCACCCCTCCACTTT; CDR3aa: CASSLEEGLAPLHF
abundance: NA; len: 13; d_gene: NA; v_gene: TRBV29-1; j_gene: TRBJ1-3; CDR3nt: TGCAGCGTTGAAATTGGCTCTGGAAACACCATATATTTT; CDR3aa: CSVEIGSGNTIYF
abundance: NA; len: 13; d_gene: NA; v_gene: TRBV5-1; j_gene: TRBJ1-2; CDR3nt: TGCGCCAGCAGCTTGGAGACTCCCGGAGGCTACACCTTC; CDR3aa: CASSLETPGGYTF
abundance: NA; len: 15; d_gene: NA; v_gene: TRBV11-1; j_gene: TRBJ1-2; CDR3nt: TGTGCCAGCAGCTCGGACAGCCGTCTCGTCTATGGCTACACCTTC; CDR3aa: CASSSDSRLVYGYTF
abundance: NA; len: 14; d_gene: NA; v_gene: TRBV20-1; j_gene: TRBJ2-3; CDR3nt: TGCAGTGCTGGGATAGCGATTGGCACAGATACGCAGTATTTT; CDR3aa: CSAGIAIGTDTQYF
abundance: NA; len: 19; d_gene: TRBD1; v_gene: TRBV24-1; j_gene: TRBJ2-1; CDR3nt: TGTGCCACCAGTGATCCCCTTTCCGGGACAGGGGGGACCTACAATGAGCAGTTCTTC; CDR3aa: CATSDPLSGTGGTYNEQFF
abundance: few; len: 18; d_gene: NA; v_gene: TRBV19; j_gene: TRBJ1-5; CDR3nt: TGTGCCAGTAGCCAAGGGGCGAGTCGACAGACTAGCAATCAGCCCCAGCATTTT; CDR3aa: CASSQGASRQTSNQPQHF
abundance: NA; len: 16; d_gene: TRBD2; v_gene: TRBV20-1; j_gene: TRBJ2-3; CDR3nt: TGCAGTGCTAGAGATAGGCTAGCGGGGCCGGGGGATACGCAGTATTTT; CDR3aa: CSARDRLAGPGDTQYF